The clone carrying this T cell receptor beta chain was counted ten times or more. What it recognizes is unknown. Per germline, CDR1 SGHRS and CDR2 YFSETQ. Trimming cost V 1 base and J 5 bases; bases outside gene matches: 4. CDR3 length equals 14 residues. TCRdb reprocessed the 5' RACE reads via MiXCR and lists one record per CDR3 protein. The data hold 200,000 to 300,000 distinct CDR3 sequences, with approximately 15% observed a single time. The source of the sample is a study of T-cell memory formation after mild COVID-19. Study results and limitations: Later expanders leaned CD4+, whereas clones that contracted between day 15 and 85 were balanced CD4/CD8.

The source of this sequence is a man aged 18 to 29 who had mild COVID-19 (a few samples of this study predate the infection). Cell type and time point are not known. The chain employs TRBV5-1 and TRBJ2-5; 8 bases are shared with TRBD1. Sequenced input: PBMCs or a T cell subset sorted from them (not recorded which). As DNA, the CDR3 is TGCGCCAGCAGCTTGCAGGGGGCAGGTGAGACCCAGTACTTC. Amino acids: CASSLQGAGETQYF.